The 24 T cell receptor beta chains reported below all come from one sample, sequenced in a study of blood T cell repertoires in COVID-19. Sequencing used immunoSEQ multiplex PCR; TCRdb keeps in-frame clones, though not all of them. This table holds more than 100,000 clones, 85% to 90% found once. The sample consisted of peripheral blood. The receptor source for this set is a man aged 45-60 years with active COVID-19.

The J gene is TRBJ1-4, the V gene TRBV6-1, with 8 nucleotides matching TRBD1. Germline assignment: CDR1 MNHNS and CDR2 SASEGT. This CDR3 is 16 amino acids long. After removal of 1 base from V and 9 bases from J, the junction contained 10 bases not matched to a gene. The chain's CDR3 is CASSEVRAGGGKKLFF. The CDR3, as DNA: TGTGCCAGCAGTGAAGTGAGGGCAGGGGGCGGAAAAAAACTGTTTTTT.

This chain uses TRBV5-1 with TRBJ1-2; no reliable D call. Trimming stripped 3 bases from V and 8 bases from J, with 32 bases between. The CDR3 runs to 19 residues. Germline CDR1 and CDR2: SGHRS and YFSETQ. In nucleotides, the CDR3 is TGCGCCAGCAGCTATCTCCCAAACTTGGCGGGGATTGTGGAAGCGGGCTACACCTTC. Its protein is CASSYLPNLAGIVEAGYTF.

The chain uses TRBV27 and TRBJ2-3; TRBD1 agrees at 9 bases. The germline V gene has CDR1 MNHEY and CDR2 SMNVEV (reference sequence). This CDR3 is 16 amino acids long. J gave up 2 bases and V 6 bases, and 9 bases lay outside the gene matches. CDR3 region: CASSPIDRGTTDTQYF. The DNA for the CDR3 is TGTGCCAGCAGCCCAATAGACAGGGGGACCACAGATACGCAGTATTTT.

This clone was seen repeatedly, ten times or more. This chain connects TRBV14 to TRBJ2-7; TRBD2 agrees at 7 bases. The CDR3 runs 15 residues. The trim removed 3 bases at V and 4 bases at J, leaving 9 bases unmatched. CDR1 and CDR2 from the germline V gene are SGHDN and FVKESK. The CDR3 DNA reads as TGTGCCAGCAGCCAGCCCGGGACTACCAGTTACGAGCAGTACTTC. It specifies CASSQPGTTSYEQYF.

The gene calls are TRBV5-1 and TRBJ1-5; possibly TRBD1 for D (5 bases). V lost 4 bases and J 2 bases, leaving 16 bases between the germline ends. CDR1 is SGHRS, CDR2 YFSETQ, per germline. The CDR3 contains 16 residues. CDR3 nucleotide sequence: TGCGCCAGCAGCCCCCGAGGTCTGGGGCGCAATCAGCCCCAGCATTTT. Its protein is CASSPRGLGRNQPQHF.

CDR3 protein: CASSPRGPRQETQYF. CDR3 nucleotides: TGTGCCAGCTCACCACGGGGGCCACGCCAAGAGACCCAGTACTTC. The chain joins TRBV18 to TRBJ2-5, with D perhaps matching TRBD1 (6 bases). Between the trimmed V and J ends, which lost 1 base and 1 base, there was a span of 10 bases. The CDR3 length is 15 residues. CDR1 and CDR2 (germline): KGHSH, LQKENI.

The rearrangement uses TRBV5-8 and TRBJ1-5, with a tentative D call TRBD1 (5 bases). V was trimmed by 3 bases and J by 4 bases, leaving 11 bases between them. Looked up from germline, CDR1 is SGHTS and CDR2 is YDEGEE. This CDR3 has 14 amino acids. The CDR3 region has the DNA TGTGCCAGCAGCTGGGCTCAGGGAAATCAGCCCCAGCATTTT. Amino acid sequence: CASSWAQGNQPQHF. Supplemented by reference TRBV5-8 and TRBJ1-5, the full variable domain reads EAGVTQSPTHLIKTRGQQATLRCSPISGHTSVYWYQQALGLGLQFLLWYDEGEERNRGNFPPRFSGRQFPNYSSELNVNALELEDSALYLCASSWAQGNQPQHFGDGTRLSIL.

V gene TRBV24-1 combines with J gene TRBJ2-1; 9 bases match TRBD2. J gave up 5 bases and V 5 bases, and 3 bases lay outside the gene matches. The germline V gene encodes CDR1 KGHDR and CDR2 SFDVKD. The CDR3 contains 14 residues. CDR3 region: CATSARGGNNEQFF. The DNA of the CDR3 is TGTGCCACCAGTGCGCGGGGGGGCAACAATGAGCAGTTCTTC.

The CDR3 sequence is CASSPLGRVTVGELFF. The CDR3 DNA reads TGTGCCAGCAGTCCCCTGGGCAGGGTGACGGTCGGGGAGCTGTTTTTT. V gene TRBV27 combines with J gene TRBJ2-2; maybe TRBD1 (5 bases). CDR3 length equals 16 residues. Per germline, CDR1 MNHEY and CDR2 SMNVEV (reference sequence). V lost 5 bases, J lost 7 bases, and 20 bases lay in between.

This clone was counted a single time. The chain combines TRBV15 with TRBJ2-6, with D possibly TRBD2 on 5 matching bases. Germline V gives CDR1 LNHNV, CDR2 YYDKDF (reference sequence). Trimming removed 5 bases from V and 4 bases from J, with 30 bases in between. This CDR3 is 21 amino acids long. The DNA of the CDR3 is TGTGCCACCAGCTCTCATAGTTTCCGTACCATCGGGGATCACGGGGCCAACGTCCTGACTTTC. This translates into CATSSHSFRTIGDHGANVLTF.

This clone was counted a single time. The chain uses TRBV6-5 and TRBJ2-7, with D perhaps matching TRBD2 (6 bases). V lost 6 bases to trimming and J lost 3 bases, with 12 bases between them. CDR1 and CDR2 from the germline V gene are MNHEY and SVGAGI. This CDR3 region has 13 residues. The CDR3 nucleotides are TGTGCCAGCAGGCGGACTACTGGCTACGAGCAGTACTTC. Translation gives CASRRTTGYEQYF.

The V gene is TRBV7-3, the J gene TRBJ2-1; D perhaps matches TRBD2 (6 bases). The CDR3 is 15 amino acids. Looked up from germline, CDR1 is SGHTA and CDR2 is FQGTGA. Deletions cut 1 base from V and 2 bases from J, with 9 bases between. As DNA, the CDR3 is TGTGCCAGCAGCTTAATGGCGGGGCCCTACAATGAGCAGTTCTTC. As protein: CASSLMAGPYNEQFF. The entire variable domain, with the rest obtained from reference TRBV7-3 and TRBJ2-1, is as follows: GAGVSQTPSNKVTEKGKYVELRCDPISGHTALYWYRQSLGQGPEFLIYFQGTGAADDSGLPNDRFFAVRPEGSVSTLKIQRTERGDSAVYLCASSLMAGPYNEQFFGPGTRLTVL.

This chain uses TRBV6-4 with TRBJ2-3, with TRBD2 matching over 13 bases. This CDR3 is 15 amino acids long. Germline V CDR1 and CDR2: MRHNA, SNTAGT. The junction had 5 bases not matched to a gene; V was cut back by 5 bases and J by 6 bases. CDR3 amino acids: CASSRTSGGLDTQYF. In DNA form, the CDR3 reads TGTGCCAGCAGTCGGACTAGCGGGGGATTGGATACGCAGTATTTT.

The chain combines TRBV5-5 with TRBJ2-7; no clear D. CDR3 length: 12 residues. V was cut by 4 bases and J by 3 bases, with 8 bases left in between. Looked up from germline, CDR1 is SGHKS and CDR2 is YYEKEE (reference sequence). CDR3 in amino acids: CASSLTDYEQYF. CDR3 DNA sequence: TGTGCCAGCAGCCTCACAGACTACGAGCAGTACTTC.

CDR3 sequence: CASMLRGVSYEQYF. The DNA of the CDR3 is TGTGCCAGCATGCTCCGGGGGGTCTCCTACGAGCAGTACTTC. This chain uses TRBV2 with TRBJ2-7; 7 bases are a match to TRBD2. The germline V gene encodes CDR1 SNHLY and CDR2 FYNNEI. The V segment lost 7 bases and the J segment 0 bases; nucleotides outside the gene matches: 6. The CDR3 length is 14 residues.

The chain's CDR3 is CASSFSMGLGYTF. CDR3 nucleotides: TGTGCCAGCAGTTTTAGCATGGGTCTCGGCTACACCTTC. The rearrangement uses TRBV27 and TRBJ1-2; the D is unclear. The V gene lost 3 bases and the J gene lost 8 bases, with 13 bases spanning the gap. Germline-derived CDR1 and CDR2 are MNHEY and SMNVEV (reference sequence). There are 13 residues in the CDR3.

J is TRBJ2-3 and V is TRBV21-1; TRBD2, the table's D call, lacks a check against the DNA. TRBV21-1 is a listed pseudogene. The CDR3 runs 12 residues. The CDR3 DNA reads TGTGCCAGCAGGGGGGGAGCAGATACGCAGTATTTT. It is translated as CASRGGADTQYF.

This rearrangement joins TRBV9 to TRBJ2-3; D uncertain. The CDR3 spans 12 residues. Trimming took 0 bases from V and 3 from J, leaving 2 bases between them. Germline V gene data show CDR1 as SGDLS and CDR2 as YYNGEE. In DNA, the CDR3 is TGTGCCAGCAGCGTAGCTACAGATACGCAGTATTTT. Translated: CASSVATDTQYF.

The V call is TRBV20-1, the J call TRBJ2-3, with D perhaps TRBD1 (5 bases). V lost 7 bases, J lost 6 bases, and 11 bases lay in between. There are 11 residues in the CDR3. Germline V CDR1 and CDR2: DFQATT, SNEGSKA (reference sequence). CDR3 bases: TGCAGTGTCGCACCAGGGGATACGCAGTATTTT. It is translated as CSVAPGDTQYF.

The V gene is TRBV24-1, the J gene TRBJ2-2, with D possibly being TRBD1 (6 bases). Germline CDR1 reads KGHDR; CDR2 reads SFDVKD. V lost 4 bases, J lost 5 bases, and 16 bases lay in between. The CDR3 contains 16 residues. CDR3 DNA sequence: TGTGCCACCAGTGAAGGGGTGAAGGGGGAGACCGGGGAGCTGTTTTTT. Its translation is CATSEGVKGETGELFF.

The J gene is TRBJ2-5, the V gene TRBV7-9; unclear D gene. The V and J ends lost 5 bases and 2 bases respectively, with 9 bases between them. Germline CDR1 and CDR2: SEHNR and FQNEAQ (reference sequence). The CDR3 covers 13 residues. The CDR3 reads CASSLTVQETQYF. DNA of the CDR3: TGTGCCAGCAGCCTAACAGTGCAAGAGACCCAGTACTTC.

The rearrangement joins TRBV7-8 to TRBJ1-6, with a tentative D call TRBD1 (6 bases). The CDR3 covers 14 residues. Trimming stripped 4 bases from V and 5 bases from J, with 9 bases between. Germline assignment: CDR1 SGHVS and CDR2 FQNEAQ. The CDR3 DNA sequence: TGTGCCAGCAGCTGGACAGAGGATAATTCACCCCTCCACTTT. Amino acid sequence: CASSWTEDNSPLHF.

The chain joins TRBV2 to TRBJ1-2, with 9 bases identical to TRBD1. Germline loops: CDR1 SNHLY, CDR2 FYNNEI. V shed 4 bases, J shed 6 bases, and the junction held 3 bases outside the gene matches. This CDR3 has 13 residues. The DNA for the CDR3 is TGTGCCAGCAGTGGACAGGGGGAAAATGGCTACACCTTC. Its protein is CASSGQGENGYTF.

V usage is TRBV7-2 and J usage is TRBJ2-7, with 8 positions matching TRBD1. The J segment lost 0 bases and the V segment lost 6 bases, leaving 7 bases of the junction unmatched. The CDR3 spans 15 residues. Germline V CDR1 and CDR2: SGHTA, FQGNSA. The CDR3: CASSRQGSSSYEQYF. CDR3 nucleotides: TGTGCCAGCAGTCGACAGGGGTCCTCCTCCTACGAGCAGTACTTC.